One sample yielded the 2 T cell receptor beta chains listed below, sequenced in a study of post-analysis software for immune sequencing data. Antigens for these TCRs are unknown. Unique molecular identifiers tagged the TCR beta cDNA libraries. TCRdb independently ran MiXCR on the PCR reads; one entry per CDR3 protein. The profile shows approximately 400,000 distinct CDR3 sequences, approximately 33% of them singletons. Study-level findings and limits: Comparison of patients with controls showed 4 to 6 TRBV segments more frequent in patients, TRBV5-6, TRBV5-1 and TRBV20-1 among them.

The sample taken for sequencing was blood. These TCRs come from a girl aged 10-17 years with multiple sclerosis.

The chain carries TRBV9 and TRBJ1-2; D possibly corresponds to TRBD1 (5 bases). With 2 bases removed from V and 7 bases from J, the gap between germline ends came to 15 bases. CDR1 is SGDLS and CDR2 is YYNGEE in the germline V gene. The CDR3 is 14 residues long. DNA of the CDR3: TGTGCCAGCAGCGTGGAGGGTGCCGGGGGTGGCTACACCTTC. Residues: CASSVEGAGGGYTF. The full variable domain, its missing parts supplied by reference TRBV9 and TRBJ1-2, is DSGVTQTPKHLITATGQRVTLRCSPRSGDLSVYWYQQSLDQGLQFLIQYYNGEERAKGNILERFSAQQFPDLHSELNLSSLELGDSALYFCASSVEGAGGGYTFGSGTRLTVV.

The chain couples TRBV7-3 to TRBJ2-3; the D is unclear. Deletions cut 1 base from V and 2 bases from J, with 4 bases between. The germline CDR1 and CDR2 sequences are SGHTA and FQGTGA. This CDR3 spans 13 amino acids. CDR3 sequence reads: CASSLILTDTQYF. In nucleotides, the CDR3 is TGTGCCAGCAGCTTAATCCTCACAGATACGCAGTATTTT.